A selection of T cell receptor beta chains follows, all from one sample in a study of blood T cells in healthy people across ages. TCRdb used MiXCR to reprocess the 5' RACE reads, holding one entry per CDR3 protein. The sample lists 800,000 to 1,300,000 distinct CDR3 sequences, approximately 25% seen once, with approximately 0.79% in the top ten. This sample also belongs to another study, concerning T cells of mothers and their children.

The source material was blood. These receptors were collected from a girl aged 2-15 years in good health. CDR3s include the opening cysteine and the closing phenylalanine or tryptophan. The D gene is left open where the match is weak. Size is omitted from some rows. Given values are once, few, many or a class for expanded clones.

TRBV7-2	TRBJ2-5	-	-	CASSQPPPEIQYF	TGTGCCAGCAGCCAACCACCCCCAGAGATCCAGTACTTC
TRBV14	TRBJ2-1	-	few	CASSLGLSQFF	TGTGCCAGCAGCCTTGGGCTTTCGCAGTTCTTC
TRBV27	TRBJ2-1	-	-	CASSLRGDGYNEQFF	TGTGCCAGCAGTTTACGAGGGGACGGCTACAATGAGCAGTTCTTC
TRBV24-1	TRBJ2-1	-	-	CATSDLYRNQFF	TGTGCCACCAGTGATTTATACAGGAATCAGTTCTTC
TRBV20-1	TRBJ2-5	-	-	CSARTPGLETQYF	TGCAGTGCTAGAACCCCGGGTTTGGAGACCCAGTACTTC
TRBV4-3	TRBJ2-5	-	-	CASSQEGGSDPSIQETQYF	TGCGCCAGCAGCCAAGAAGGGGGTTCGGACCCCTCCATCCAAGAGACCCAGTACTTC
TRBV20-1	TRBJ2-5	-	-	CSASFGKQETQYF	TGCAGTGCTAGTTTCGGAAAGCAAGAGACCCAGTACTTC
TRBV9	TRBJ2-5	TRBD2	few	CASSVVLAGTHYF	TGTGCCAGCAGCGTAGTTTTAGCGGGAACCCACTACTTC
TRBV6-6	TRBJ1-1	-	-	CASSYTQTVNTEAFF	TGTGCCAGCAGTTACACTCAGACAGTGAACACTGAAGCTTTCTTT
TRBV10-3	TRBJ1-1	-	-	CAIRTRGGGTEAFF	TGTGCCATCCGCACCAGGGGCGGTGGGACTGAAGCTTTCTTT
TRBV12-3/TRBV12-4	TRBJ2-1	TRBD1	-	CASRYSGGHNEQFF	TGTGCCAGCAGGTACTCAGGGGGCCACAATGAGCAGTTCTTC
TRBV6-1	TRBJ1-2	-	-	CASSEWTGDGNGYTF	TGTGCCAGCAGTGAATGGACGGGGGATGGCAATGGCTACACCTTC
TRBV6-5	TRBJ2-5	TRBD2	many	CASSRLAEETQYF	TGTGCCAGCAGTCGACTAGCGGAAGAGACCCAGTACTTC
TRBV12-3/TRBV12-4	TRBJ1-6	TRBD1	-	CASSLRGQSYNSPLHF	TGTGCCAGCAGTTTGAGGGGGCAATCCTATAATTCACCCCTCCACTTT
TRBV5-1	TRBJ1-2	-	-	CASSLARGNGYTF	TGCGCCAGCAGCTTGGCGCGGGGAAATGGCTACACCTTC
TRBV7-3	TRBJ1-2	-	-	CASRPGRISHGYTF	TGTGCCAGCAGACCCGGGAGGATTTCTCATGGCTACACCTTC
TRBV7-2	TRBJ2-3	TRBD2	few	CASSPVSGGPSGDTQYF	TGTGCCAGCAGCCCCGTGAGCGGGGGTCCTAGTGGAGATACGCAGTATTTT
TRBV20-1	TRBJ2-1	-	few	CSAGSIRGLNEQFF	TGCAGTGCCGGGTCCATCCGCGGGCTTAATGAGCAGTTCTTC
TRBV29-1	TRBJ2-3	TRBD2	few	CSVRAGADTQYF	TGCAGCGTTCGGGCGGGAGCTGATACGCAGTATTTT
TRBV4-2	TRBJ2-1	TRBD2	-	CASSPKGLADYNEQFF	TGTGCCAGCAGCCCTAAAGGACTAGCAGACTACAATGAGCAGTTCTTC
TRBV4-1	TRBJ2-1	-	few	CASSQDLVGWGDEQFF	TGCGCCAGCAGCCAAGATCTAGTAGGTTGGGGTGATGAGCAGTTCTTC
TRBV20-1	TRBJ1-1	-	few	CSAGGGETEAFF	TGCAGTGCTGGCGGAGGGGAAACTGAAGCTTTCTTT
TRBV7-9	TRBJ1-1	TRBD1	-	CASSQGTGANTEAFF	TGTGCCAGCAGCCAAGGGACAGGCGCGAACACTGAAGCTTTCTTT